Here is one T cell receptor (beta chain) with its context. A much larger clone sits a single nucleotide away, making a read error possible. This record belongs to a study of molecular identifiers for immune sequencing clone quantification. With 1 base removed from V and 3 bases from J, the gap between germline ends came to 5 bases. This CDR3 comprises 13 residues. CDR1 MGHRA and CDR2 YSYEKL come from the germline V gene. Each CDR3 protein is one row after TCRdb ran MiXCR on the PCR reads. The data hold under 800,000 distinct CDR3 sequences, with approximately 24% observed a single time. The chain couples TRBV4-1 to TRBJ2-3; unclear D gene. What was sequenced was naive CD8+ T cells from blood, with Jurkat cell RNA spiked in. Subset: FACS-sorted CD8+CD4-CCR7+CD45RA+ naive T cells. The receptor's source is a human donor in good health. Some libraries in this study had Jurkat cell RNA spiked in. The CDR3 protein is CASSQAATDTQYF. The CDR3 DNA reads TGCGCCAGCAGCCAAGCGGCGACAGATACGCAGTATTTT.